The rows below give T cell receptor beta chains drawn from one sample of a study of cytomegalovirus exposure and HLA in healthy donors. Produced via immunoSEQ multiplex PCR; TCRdb's table is partial and in-frame only. The sample gives 150,000 to 200,000 clones, about 90% of which show up once; about 0.21% is in the top ten. The sample consisted of PBMCs. The receptors here all came from a girl under three years old in good health and CMV-seronegative. Both conserved end residues are part of each CDR3. The order of the fields is V gene, D gene, J gene, clone size, CDR3 DNA, CDR3 protein. A D gene is named only where the DNA matches it firmly. Size is stated for part of the rows, as once, few or many counts, or as a class when the clone is expanded.

TRBV2	TRBD2	TRBJ2-2	-	TGTGCCAGCACTAGCGGGAGACCGAACACCGGGGAGCTGTTTTTT	CASTSGRPNTGELFF
TRBV30	-	TRBJ1-4	-	TGTGCCTGGAGTGTACCACAGGGCCCCCGAGGAAAACTGTTTTTT	CAWSVPQGPRGKLFF
TRBV2	TRBD1	TRBJ1-1	-	TGTGCCAGCAGTGATCGAAGGACAGGGGGCACTGAAGCTTTCTTT	CASSDRRTGGTEAFF
TRBV13	-	TRBJ2-1	-	TGTGCCAGCAGCTTAAGTGGGGGGATCTACAATGAGCAGTTCTTC	CASSLSGGIYNEQFF
TRBV7-8	-	TRBJ2-2	-	TGTGCCAGCAGCTCGATTCCCGGCACCGGGGAGCTGTTTTTT	CASSSIPGTGELFF
TRBV6-6	TRBD2	TRBJ2-3	-	TGTGCCAGCAGTTACCGCGCTAGCGGTCGTGGAGATACGCAGTATTTT	CASSYRASGRGDTQYF
TRBV25-1	TRBD1	TRBJ1-1	-	TGTGCCAGCCCTACCGGGACAGGGGGCGGAGGCACTGAAGCTTTCTTT	CASPTGTGGGGTEAFF
TRBV11-1	-	TRBJ2-1	few	TGTGCCAGCAGCTTAGCGTTCGGGAAGGGTCGCCACAATGAGCAGTTCTTC	CASSLAFGKGRHNEQFF
TRBV5-1	TRBD1	TRBJ2-7	once	TGCGCCAGCAGCTTGGGACAGGGGGCCCACGAGCAGTACTTC	CASSLGQGAHEQYF
TRBV7-2	-	TRBJ1-2	few	TGTGCCAGCAGCCCGGACAGAGGCATCTATGGCTACACCTTC	CASSPDRGIYGYTF
TRBV2	-	TRBJ1-5	-	TGTGCCAGCAGCGTTCGGCAGGGGCATCAGCCCCAGCATTTT	CASSVRQGHQPQHF
TRBV27	TRBD2	TRBJ2-3	-	TGTGCCAGCAGTTTCATAGGGGGGTCGTGGGTAGCGGGAGGCACAGATACGCAGTATTTT	CASSFIGGSWVAGGTDTQYF
TRBV29-1	-	TRBJ1-1	-	TGCAGCGTTGTATCCGGCACTGAAGCTTTCTTT	CSVVSGTEAFF